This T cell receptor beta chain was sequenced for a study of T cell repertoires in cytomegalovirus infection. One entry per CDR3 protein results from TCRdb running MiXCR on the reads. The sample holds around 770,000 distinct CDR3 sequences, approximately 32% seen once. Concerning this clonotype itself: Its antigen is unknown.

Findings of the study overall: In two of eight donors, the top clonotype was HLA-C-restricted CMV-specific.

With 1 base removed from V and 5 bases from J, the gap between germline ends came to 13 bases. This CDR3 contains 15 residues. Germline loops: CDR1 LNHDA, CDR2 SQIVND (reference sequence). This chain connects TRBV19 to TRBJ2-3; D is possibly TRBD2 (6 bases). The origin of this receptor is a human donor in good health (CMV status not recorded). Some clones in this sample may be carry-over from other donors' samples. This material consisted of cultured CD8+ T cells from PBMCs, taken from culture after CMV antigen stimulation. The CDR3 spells CASSIGGTPGDTQYF. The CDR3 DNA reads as TGTGCCAGTAGTATAGGAGGGACTCCCGGAGATACGCAGTATTTT.